This T cell receptor beta chain came from a study of spatial heterogeneity in lung cancer. Overall study context: Compared with alpha-chain sequences, beta-chain sequences were consistently detected in greater numbers.

Ten or more counts support this clonotype. The CDR3 extends over 14 amino acids. Germline V gene sequence: CDR1 SGHNT, CDR2 YENEEA. The germline V and J ends were trimmed by 5 bases and 6 bases, with 13 bases remaining between them. Every TCR cDNA molecule bore a unique molecular identifier. TCRdb re-analysed the 5' RACE reads in MiXCR, keeping a single row per CDR3 protein. The table shows tens of thousands of distinct CDR3 sequences, with about 7% occurring only once. Time point meaning: sample taken at primary tumor resection. Tumor, nontumor lung or frozen PBMC supplied whole RNA that was sequenced unsorted. The donor population consisted of some 70 patients with untreated, early-stage non-small cell lung cancer.

Sequencing was performed on PBMCs, taken at surgery. The TCR sequence derives from a female donor with early-stage non-small cell lung cancer. The chain carries TRBV11-3 and TRBJ2-2; tentative D call: TRBD1 (6 bases). CDR3 in DNA: TGTGCCAGCAGCAGCTGGACAGTCGCCGGGGAGCTGTTTTTT. Translating gives CASSSWTVAGELFF.